The next 21 T cell receptor beta chains were all read from a single sample in a study of tumor-infiltrating lymphocytes in localized non-small cell lung cancer. Libraries were prepared by immunoSEQ multiplex PCR; TCRdb keeps only in-frame clonotypes and omits some of them. The table records 25,000 to 30,000 clones, approximately 83% of them present only once. Sequenced sample: lung tumor tissue. The receptors here all came from a human donor with non-small cell lung cancer.

CDR3 DNA: TGTGCCAGCAGCCAAGATCAGAGGGGTGTGCAGTTCTTC. Translation gives CASSQDQRGVQFF. The chain uses TRBV14 and TRBJ2-1, with D perhaps being TRBD1 or TRBD2 (5 bases each). This CDR3 has 13 amino acids. V lost 0 bases and J 12 bases, leaving 12 bases between the germline ends. Germline V gene sequence: CDR1 SGHDN, CDR2 FVKESK.

This chain joins TRBV7-2 and TRBJ1-4; 10 nucleotides agree with TRBD1. The CDR3 length is 15 residues. Unmatched junction bases numbered 9, after V lost 6 bases and J lost 8 bases. Germline-derived CDR1 and CDR2 are SGHTA and FQGNSA. The CDR3 sequence is CASSSGQGRVEKLFF. The CDR3 nucleotides read TGTGCCAGCAGTTCGGGACAGGGGAGAGTCGAAAAACTGTTTTTT.

The chain carries TRBV25-1 and TRBJ2-7, with 12 bases lining up with TRBD2. After removal of 10 bases from V and 7 bases from J, the junction contained 11 bases not matched to a gene. Looked up from germline, CDR1 is MGHDK and CDR2 is SYGVNS. CDR3 length: 14 residues. Written as DNA, the CDR3 is TGTGCCACCCGAAGGACTAGCGGGGTCGGAGAGCAGTACTTC. It yields the protein CATRRTSGVGEQYF.

The rearrangement uses TRBV7-2 and TRBJ1-6, with D tentatively TRBD1 (5 bases). The V gene's germline CDR1 is SGHTA and CDR2 FQGNSA. The CDR3 runs 15 residues. The V end was cut by 1 base, the J end by 8 bases, with 12 bases between. For the CDR3, the DNA is TGTGCCAGCAGCTTAGGCTCAGGGAGACATTCACCCCTCCACTTT. Its translation: CASSLGSGRHSPLHF. The full variable domain, its missing parts supplied by reference TRBV7-2 and TRBJ1-6, is GAGVSQSPSNKVTEKGKDVELRCDPISGHTALYWYRQSLGQGLEFLIYFQGNSAPDKSGLPSDRFSAERTGGSVSTLTIQRTQQEDSAVYLCASSLGSGRHSPLHFGNGTRLTVT.

The chain combines TRBV7-2 with TRBJ2-5; no clear D gene. Trimming cost V 9 bases and J 4 bases, with 12 bases left between them. CDR3 length: 12 amino acids. The V gene's germline CDR1 is SGHTA and CDR2 FQGNSA. In DNA, the CDR3 is TGTGCCAGTGCCGTCCAAGGAGAGACCCAGTACTTC. Its protein product is CASAVQGETQYF.

CDR3 protein: CASGQNNSPLHF. CDR3 DNA: TGTGCCAGCGGACAAAATAATTCACCCCTCCACTTT. V is TRBV9 and J is TRBJ1-6; tentative D call: TRBD1 (5 bases). Germline loops: CDR1 SGDLS, CDR2 YYNGEE. This CDR3 spans 12 amino acids. Trimming pared 7 bases from V and 5 bases from J, leaving 7 bases between.

This clone is a singleton in its sample. This chain uses TRBV29-1 with TRBJ2-3; TRBD1 aligns across 9 bases. The CDR3 sequence is 16 residues long. The V gene's germline CDR1 is SQVTM and CDR2 ANQGSEA. The V segment lost 4 bases and the J segment 0 bases; nucleotides outside the gene matches: 8. The CDR3 DNA reads as TGCAGCGTTGGGGGCAAAGACAGGGGGAGCACAGATACGCAGTATTTT. Amino acids: CSVGGKDRGSTDTQYF.

V and J are TRBV4-2 and TRBJ2-2; 9 positions match TRBD1. The germline V gene has CDR1 LGHNA and CDR2 YNFKEQ. The V gene end was trimmed by 1 base and the J gene end by 9 bases; junction bases not matched to a gene: 6. The CDR3 contains 15 residues. The CDR3 nucleotides are TGTGCCAGCAGCCAAGGGGACAGGGCCAGCCGGGAGCTGTTTTTT. Its translation is CASSQGDRASRELFF.

This clone was counted once. In the same sample, other DNA sequences code for this CDR3. The V call is TRBV10-3, the J call TRBJ2-5; no reliable D call. This CDR3 is 13 amino acids long. Germline V CDR1 and CDR2: ENHRY, SYGVKD. The V end was cut by 2 bases, the J end by 4 bases, with 8 bases between. Here the CDR3 reads CAISEDPGETQYF. Written as DNA, the CDR3 is TGTGCCATCAGTGAGGACCCGGGAGAGACCCAGTACTTC.

CDR3 in amino acids: CASSLSLGAGGPTGELFF. The CDR3, as DNA: TGTGCCAGCAGTTTATCCCTCGGCGCGGGGGGGCCTACCGGGGAGCTGTTTTTT. The chain joins TRBV27 to TRBJ2-2, with TRBD2 identical over 9 bases. Per germline, CDR1 MNHEY and CDR2 SMNVEV (reference sequence). The CDR3 contains 18 residues. The V segment lost 0 bases and the J segment 5 bases; nucleotides outside the gene matches: 10.

The CDR3 region has the DNA TGTGCCAGCAGCCAAGGACAGGGATGGATATCTGGGGCCAACGTCCTGACTTTC. As protein: CASSQGQGWISGANVLTF. The genes are TRBV14 and TRBJ2-6; 7 bases are shared with TRBD1. Germline V gene lookup returns CDR1 SGHDN and CDR2 FVKESK. Trimming removed 1 base from V and 1 base from J; junction bases left unmatched: 7. This CDR3 comprises 18 residues.

The chain combines TRBV29-1 with TRBJ1-4; weak D call: TRBD1 (5 bases). Trimming removed 7 bases from V and 4 bases from J, with 10 bases in between. This CDR3 is 12 amino acids long. The germline CDR1 and CDR2 sequences are SQVTM and ANQGSEA. The CDR3: CSAGGLNEKLFF. CDR3 sequence (DNA): TGCAGCGCTGGGGGACTTAATGAAAAACTGTTTTTT.

This rearrangement joins TRBV11-1 to TRBJ2-1; 9 bases line up with TRBD2. The CDR3 covers 17 residues. V trimming: 3 bases; J trimming: 2 bases; junction bases outside the gene matches: 8. Germline V gene lookup returns CDR1 SGHAT and CDR2 FQDESV (reference sequence). The DNA of the CDR3 is TGTGCCAGCAGCTTTGGAGCTAGCGGGGCCCCCTACAATGAGCAGTTCTTC. This gives the protein CASSFGASGAPYNEQFF.

The CDR3 coding sequence is TGTGCCAGCAGCTTGGGTACAGGGGTAGGTGGAAACACCATATATTTT. It is translated as CASSLGTGVGGNTIYF. The V and J genes are TRBV5-4 and TRBJ1-3; TRBD1 matches 7 bases. Trimming at V came to 0 bases and at J to 3 bases, leaving 6 bases not matched to a gene. CDR1 and CDR2 from the germline V gene are SGHNT and YYREEE (reference sequence). The CDR3 loop spans 16 amino acids.

The chain joins TRBV5-4 to TRBJ2-3, with 11 bases aligning to TRBD2. The CDR3 extends over 15 amino acids. V lost 2 bases to trimming and J lost 7 bases; unmatched junction nucleotides: 6. Per the germline V gene, CDR1 is SGHNT and CDR2 is YYREEE (reference sequence). CDR3 residues: CASSFIAGGRNTQYF. Written as DNA, the CDR3 is TGTGCCAGCAGCTTCATAGCGGGGGGGCGAAATACGCAGTATTTT.

This chain joins TRBV5-4 and TRBJ2-1; D is unresolved. Trimming left V 0 bases short and J 9 bases short, with 13 bases between. Germline V gives CDR1 SGHNT, CDR2 YYREEE (reference sequence). This CDR3 is built from 14 residues. CDR3 region: CASSLGSPRSEQFF. In nucleotides, the CDR3 is TGTGCCAGCAGCTTGGGTTCCCCTAGGAGTGAGCAGTTCTTC.

The rearrangement uses TRBV14 and TRBJ2-5; D not certain. Germline CDR1 reads SGHDN; CDR2 reads FVKESK. V dropped 4 bases and J dropped 1 base, with 13 bases sitting between them. CDR3 length: 15 residues. In DNA form, the CDR3 reads TGTGCCAGCAGCCGCGTCGGCGCCGCCCAAGAGACCCAGTACTTC. Translated, it gives CASSRVGAAQETQYF. Full variable domain (rest looked up from reference TRBV14 and TRBJ2-5): EAGVTQFPSHSVIEKGQTVTLRCDPISGHDNLYWYRRVMGKEIKFLLHFVKESKQDESGMPNNRFLAERTGGTYSTLKVQPAELEDSGVYFCASSRVGAAQETQYFGPGTRLLVL.

V is TRBV6-5 and J is TRBJ1-6; the D gene is possibly TRBD1 (6 bases). The V and J ends lost 6 bases and 7 bases respectively, with 13 bases between them. CDR3 length: 14 amino acids. Germline V gene lookup returns CDR1 MNHEY and CDR2 SVGAGI. The CDR3 region is CASRNRDPNSPLHF. The CDR3 nucleotides read TGTGCCAGCAGGAACAGGGATCCAAATTCACCCCTCCACTTT.

J is TRBJ1-2 and V is TRBV5-1, with D perhaps matching TRBD1 (5 bases). The CDR3 runs 13 residues. V lost 0 bases and J 6 bases, leaving 9 bases between the germline ends. CDR1 and CDR2 (germline): SGHRS, YFSETQ. CDR3 residues: CASSLEQADGYTF. The CDR3 DNA follows: TGCGCCAGCAGCTTGGAACAGGCGGATGGCTACACCTTC.

The chain recombines TRBV9 with TRBJ2-2; 7 bases are a match to TRBD2. Germline V gives CDR1 SGDLS, CDR2 YYNGEE. V lost 4 bases and J lost 5; bases outside the gene matches: 8. The CDR3 spans 15 residues. The CDR3 loop reads CASSSSGVGTGELFF. CDR3 sequence (DNA): TGTGCCAGCAGCTCAAGCGGGGTGGGTACCGGGGAGCTGTTTTTT.

The V call is TRBV5-1, the J call TRBJ1-2; 8 positions agree with TRBD1. The V gene's germline CDR1 is SGHRS and CDR2 YFSETQ. This CDR3 region has 14 residues. With V trimmed by 4 bases and J by 8 bases, 10 bases remained unmatched. The CDR3 sequence is CASSPQGEVMGYTF. In nucleotides, the CDR3 is TGCGCCAGCAGCCCACAGGGGGAGGTAATGGGCTACACCTTC.